The entry that follows covers one T cell receptor beta chain sequence. The CDR3 consists of 13 residues. The germline CDR1 and CDR2 sequences are SNHLY and FYNNEI. The V end lost 7 bases, the J end lost 2 bases, and 11 bases lay between the germline ends. The source of the sample is a study of blood T cell repertoires in COVID-19. Some clones are missing from TCRdb's copy, which holds only in-frame ones; the method was immunoSEQ multiplex PCR. This sample has some 340,000 clones, with 85% to 95% found just once. This chain uses TRBV2 with TRBJ1-2; tentatively, D is TRBD1 (5 bases). Sequenced material: PBMCs or T cells enriched from blood (not recorded which). The origin of this receptor is a young woman who had been exposed to COVID-19. CDR3 nucleotides: TGTGCCAGCACCCGGGGGGGGAACTATGGCTACACCTTC. Protein sequence: CASTRGGNYGYTF.